These 30 T cell receptor beta chains were all obtained from the same sample, sequenced in a study of OX40 agonist ivuxolimab in advanced cancers. Libraries were prepared by immunoSEQ multiplex PCR; TCRdb keeps only in-frame clonotypes and omits some of them. The sample contains under 95,000 clones, roughly 84% of which appear only once. The sequencing here drew on CD4+ or CD8+ T cells sorted from blood, taken in a trial of the OX40 agonist ivuxolimab. These receptors all stem from an adult with an advanced solid tumor such as melanoma, head and neck, liver or kidney cancer.

The V call is TRBV9, the J call TRBJ1-5; 10 bases match TRBD1. The ends lost 3 bases at V and 4 bases at J; junction bases unmatched: 1. Germline V lookup: CDR1 SGDLS, CDR2 YYNGEE. The CDR3 is 14 residues long. CDR3 region: CASSGTGGNQPQHF. DNA for the CDR3: TGTGCCAGCAGCGGGACAGGGGGTAATCAGCCCCAGCATTTT.

The CDR3 sequence is CSVGLAGTYEQYF. The CDR3 nucleotides read TGCAGCGTGGGACTAGCGGGTACCTACGAGCAGTACTTC. V gene TRBV29-1 combines with J gene TRBJ2-7, with 12 bases fitting TRBD2. This CDR3 is 13 amino acids long. V was pared by 6 bases and J by 2 bases, with 2 bases of the junction left unmatched. The germline V gene encodes CDR1 SQVTM and CDR2 ANQGSEA.

This clone was recorded a few times. The rearrangement uses TRBV29-1 and TRBJ2-3; D is perhaps TRBD1 or TRBD2 (5 bases each). The V gene's germline CDR1 is SQVTM and CDR2 ANQGSEA. The ends were cut back, 6 bases at V and 0 bases at J, with 16 bases in the middle. The CDR3 runs to 15 residues. CDR3 protein: CSVAPGTRSTDTQYF. CDR3 nucleotide sequence: TGCAGCGTCGCGCCCGGGACCCGGAGCACAGATACGCAGTATTTT.

This sequence joins TRBV27 and TRBJ1-1; TRBD1 is a possible D gene (6 bases). There are 15 residues in the CDR3. The germline CDR1 and CDR2 sequences are MNHEY and SMNVEV (reference sequence). V gave up 5 bases and J gave up 6 bases, with 19 bases separating them. The DNA for the CDR3 is TGTGCCAGCAGTCTCAGGGGCGCCGGGTACGCTGAAGCTTTCTTT. Encoded protein: CASSLRGAGYAEAFF.

The J gene is TRBJ1-6, the V gene TRBV5-6; D ambiguous. Per the germline V gene, CDR1 is SGHDT and CDR2 is YYEEEE. The V end was cut by 2 bases, the J end by 7 bases, with 16 bases between. The CDR3 contains 16 residues. The CDR3 loop reads CASSFVPALANSPLHF. The DNA for the CDR3 is TGTGCCAGCAGCTTCGTACCGGCTCTAGCCAATTCACCCCTCCACTTT.

The table lists this clone with a few counts. The chain is built from TRBV28 and TRBJ2-5; TRBD2 matches at 7 bases. Germline lookup yields CDR1 MDHEN and CDR2 SYDVKM. Unmatched junction bases numbered 7, after V lost 5 bases and J lost 1 base. CDR3 length: 15 amino acids. The DNA of the CDR3 is TGTGCCAGCAGTATCAATCTAGCGGCCCAAGAGACCCAGTACTTC. It is translated as CASSINLAAQETQYF.

This chain joins TRBV27 and TRBJ2-5, with D possibly being TRBD2 (6 bases). The CDR3 consists of 16 residues. Germline loops: CDR1 MNHEY, CDR2 SMNVEV (reference sequence). The ends were cut back, 0 bases at V and 5 bases at J, with 16 bases in the middle. The CDR3 sequence is CASSLSGGKGWETQYF. The CDR3 nucleotides read TGTGCCAGCAGTTTATCGGGCGGGAAAGGGTGGGAGACCCAGTACTTC.

The genes are TRBV7-9 and TRBJ2-1; D tentatively reads TRBD1 or TRBD2 (5 bases each). Per the germline V gene, CDR1 is SEHNR and CDR2 is FQNEAQ (reference sequence). Trimming took 0 bases from V and 9 from J, leaving 9 bases between them. This CDR3 is 13 amino acids long. CDR3 sequence reads: CASSLAGDGEQFF. CDR3 DNA: TGTGCCAGCAGCTTAGCAGGGGACGGTGAGCAGTTCTTC.

Points on this clone: The sample contains more than one DNA sequence encoding this CDR3. This sequence joins TRBV4-3 and TRBJ1-6; TRBD1 aligns across 7 bases. Germline loops: CDR1 LGHNA, CDR2 YSLEER. The CDR3 is 14 amino acids. V dropped 3 bases and J dropped 10; count of bases not matched to a gene: 6. The DNA of the CDR3 is TGCGCCAGCAGCCAGGCTGGAGGGGGCTCACCCCTCCACTTT. This gives the protein CASSQAGGGSPLHF.

The J gene is TRBJ2-2, the V gene TRBV18; tentative D call: TRBD2 (6 bases). Deletions cut 5 bases from V and 4 bases from J, with 11 bases between. The germline V gene has CDR1 KGHSH and CDR2 LQKENI. CDR3 length: 14 amino acids. The CDR3 nucleotides are TGTGCCAGCTCATCCGGACTACTCACCGGGGAGCTGTTTTTT. It specifies CASSSGLLTGELFF.

The J gene is TRBJ2-2, the V gene TRBV5-1; 9 bases match TRBD1. Germline values: CDR1 SGHRS, CDR2 YFSETQ. V lost 5 bases and J lost 3; bases outside the gene matches: 5. This CDR3 contains 15 residues. The CDR3 reads CASRLDRGDTGELFF. In DNA form, the CDR3 reads TGCGCCAGCAGGCTCGACAGGGGGGACACCGGGGAGCTGTTTTTT.

The chain joins TRBV28 to TRBJ2-7, with D possibly matching TRBD1 (6 bases). CDR1 is MDHEN, CDR2 SYDVKM, per germline. V was clipped by 6 bases and J by 6 bases, with 21 bases between them. The CDR3 has 15 amino acids. The CDR3 reads CASRPPTGEGTEQYF. CDR3 in DNA: TGTGCCAGCAGGCCACCGACAGGAGAAGGTACCGAGCAGTACTTC. Filled out from reference TRBV28 and TRBJ2-7, the complete variable domain reads DVKVTQSSRYLVKRTGEKVFLECVQDMDHENMFWYRQDPGLGLRLIYFSYDVKMKEKGDIPEGYSVSREKKERFSLILESASTNQTSMYLCASRPPTGEGTEQYFGPGTRLTVT.

This chain joins TRBV9 and TRBJ2-3, with TRBD2 matching over 7 bases. CDR1 is SGDLS and CDR2 is YYNGEE in the germline V gene. Germline trimming cut 1 base from V and 8 bases from J; bases unmatched to any gene: 16. The CDR3 extends over 17 amino acids. Here the CDR3 reads CASSVSHSGPRESTQYF. In nucleotides, the CDR3 is TGTGCCAGCAGCGTATCCCATAGCGGGCCCAGGGAGTCTACGCAGTATTTT.

The gene calls are TRBV5-5 and TRBJ1-2; maybe TRBD1 (5 bases). The CDR3 totals 15 residues. Germline V gene sequence: CDR1 SGHKS, CDR2 YYEKEE (reference sequence). V was clipped by 2 bases and J by 4 bases, with 15 bases between them. CDR3 amino acids: CASSFPGRRVYGYTF. DNA for the CDR3: TGTGCCAGCAGCTTCCCAGGGCGCCGGGTCTATGGCTACACCTTC.

This chain's CDR3 is CASSQQGLSYEQYF. The CDR3 region has the DNA TGTGCCAGCAGCCAGCAGGGGCTCTCCTACGAGCAGTACTTC. V usage is TRBV14 and J usage is TRBJ2-7, with D perhaps TRBD1 (6 bases). The CDR3 is 14 amino acids. The V and J ends lost 3 bases and 0 bases respectively, with 9 bases between them. Germline lookup yields CDR1 SGHDN and CDR2 FVKESK.

The V call is TRBV6-1, the J call TRBJ2-5; D could derive from TRBD1 or TRBD2 (5 bases each). V was trimmed by 5 bases and J by 4 bases, leaving 11 bases between them. The germline CDR1 and CDR2 sequences are MNHNS and SASEGT. This CDR3 spans 13 amino acids. The DNA for the CDR3 is TGTGCCAGCAGTCCGGGGCTTCGAGAGACCCAGTACTTC. Protein: CASSPGLRETQYF.

This clone came up a few times. This chain connects TRBV10-3 to TRBJ2-3; 10 bases line up with TRBD1. The ends lost 3 bases at V and 6 bases at J; junction bases unmatched: 12. CDR3 size: 17 residues. Germline CDR1 is ENHRY and CDR2 is SYGVKD. The CDR3 region is CAISDPGDRGVWDTQYF. In DNA form, the CDR3 reads TGTGCCATCAGTGACCCCGGGGACAGGGGAGTATGGGATACGCAGTATTTT.

This clone was counted a single time. The V call is TRBV7-9, the J call TRBJ2-1, with D possibly matching TRBD2 (5 bases). Germline V gene data show CDR1 as SEHNR and CDR2 as FQNEAQ (reference sequence). The V end was cut by 5 bases, the J end by 8 bases, with 16 bases between. CDR3 length: 14 amino acids. The CDR3 loop is CASSKGAHRDEQFF. For the CDR3, the DNA is TGTGCCAGCAGCAAGGGAGCTCACCGGGATGAGCAGTTCTTC. Looking up the rest from reference TRBV7-9 and TRBJ2-1 gives the full variable domain: DTGVSQNPRHKITKRGQNVTFRCDPISEHNRLYWYRQTLGQGPEFLTYFQNEAQLEKSRLLSDRFSAERPKGSFSTLEIQRTEQGDSAMYLCASSKGAHRDEQFFGPGTRLTVL.

This clone appeared once. The rearrangement joins TRBV5-1 to TRBJ2-5; 11 bases are shared with TRBD2. In germline, CDR1 is SGHRS, CDR2 YFSETQ. The CDR3 covers 15 residues. Trimming removed 3 bases from V and 7 bases from J; junction bases left unmatched: 8. The CDR3 spells CASSSEGTSGGTQYF. The CDR3 bases are TGCGCCAGCAGCTCGGAGGGGACTAGCGGTGGGACCCAGTACTTC. Together with reference TRBV5-1 and TRBJ2-5, the CDR3 gives the full variable domain: KAGVTQTPRYLIKTRGQQVTLSCSPISGHRSVSWYQQTPGQGLQFLFEYFSETQRNKGNFPGRFSGRQFSNSRSEMNVSTLELGDSALYLCASSSEGTSGGTQYFGPGTRLLVL.

The chain carries TRBV5-4 and TRBJ1-2; 8 nucleotides line up with TRBD1. J gave up 3 bases and V 4 bases, and 2 bases lay outside the gene matches. This CDR3 spans 13 amino acids. The V gene's germline CDR1 is SGHNT and CDR2 YYREEE (reference sequence). The CDR3, as DNA: TGTGCCAGCAGCCCGGACAGGGACTATGGCTACACCTTC. It is translated as CASSPDRDYGYTF.

This sequence joins TRBV28 and TRBJ1-1, with TRBD1 matching 7 bases. After removal of 8 bases from V and 5 bases from J, the junction contained 11 bases not matched to a gene. This CDR3 has 14 amino acids. Per germline, CDR1 MDHEN and CDR2 SYDVKM. The CDR3 is CASLRQGGWTEAFF. The CDR3 DNA follows: TGTGCCAGCCTTCGACAGGGAGGATGGACTGAAGCTTTCTTT.

The chain carries TRBV28 and TRBJ2-2; 11 positions match TRBD2. The germline V gene encodes CDR1 MDHEN and CDR2 SYDVKM. With V trimmed by 4 bases and J by 4 bases, 5 bases remained unmatched. This CDR3 contains 16 residues. CDR3 in amino acids: CASSSPSGRTTGELFF. CDR3 in DNA: TGTGCCAGCAGTTCCCCTAGCGGGAGGACCACCGGGGAGCTGTTTTTT.

The J gene is TRBJ1-2, the V gene TRBV5-1; D is possibly TRBD1 (5 bases). Germline-derived CDR1 and CDR2 are SGHRS and YFSETQ. The ends were cut back, 4 bases at V and 2 bases at J, with 12 bases in the middle. This CDR3 comprises 14 residues. CDR3 loop: CASSQLRGNYGYTF. Written as DNA, the CDR3 is TGCGCCAGCAGCCAACTTCGGGGGAACTATGGCTACACCTTC.

This rearrangement joins TRBV7-9 to TRBJ2-4; the D is unclear. The V gene lost 1 base and the J gene lost 7 bases, with 11 bases spanning the gap. Germline CDR1 SEHNR, CDR2 FQNEAQ (reference sequence). This CDR3 comprises 14 residues. CDR3 loop: CASSLVTPFNIQYF. In DNA, the CDR3 is TGTGCCAGCAGCTTAGTGACCCCGTTCAACATTCAGTACTTC.

V is TRBV28 and J is TRBJ1-5; 7 nucleotides line up with TRBD1. Germline CDR1 reads MDHEN; CDR2 reads SYDVKM. There are 14 residues in the CDR3. The trim removed 7 bases at V and 5 bases at J, leaving 8 bases unmatched. DNA for the CDR3: TGTGCCAGCAACCCAGGGGGGGTCTATCAGCCCCAGCATTTT. Protein: CASNPGGVYQPQHF.

This clone was observed a few times. The rearrangement joins TRBV18 to TRBJ1-2, with D maybe TRBD1 (6 bases). Germline-derived CDR1 and CDR2 are KGHSH and LQKENI. The CDR3 spans 13 residues. V lost 6 bases and J 7 bases, leaving 15 bases between the germline ends. The CDR3 reads CASSPDRLGGYTF. The CDR3 DNA reads TGTGCCAGCTCCCCAGACAGGTTGGGTGGCTACACCTTC.

Comments on this clone: One end of the junction fails to match germline, which may point to a read error. J is TRBJ2-5 and V is TRBV5-4; 7 bases line up with TRBD2. The germline CDR1 and CDR2 sequences are SGHNT and YYREEE (reference sequence). The CDR3 totals 16 residues. CDR3 in DNA: TGTGCCAGCAGTTTGGGAGGGGCCCACACAACTGAGACCCAGTACTTC. This codes for CASSLGGAHTTETQYF.

The rearrangement joins TRBV5-1 to TRBJ1-4; 8 bases align to TRBD1. CDR1 is SGHRS and CDR2 is YFSETQ in the germline V gene. CDR3 size: 16 residues. V shed 4 bases and J 5 bases; nucleotides not matched to a gene: 10. The CDR3 sequence: CASSPRTGRGNEKLFF. The CDR3 region has the DNA TGCGCCAGCAGCCCGAGGACAGGGCGGGGGAATGAAAAACTGTTTTTT.

The V gene is TRBV7-9, the J gene TRBJ2-5; TRBD2 aligns across 11 bases. Trimming took 7 bases from V and 4 from J; bases not matched to a gene: 8. The CDR3 covers 15 residues. The germline V gene encodes CDR1 SEHNR and CDR2 FQNEAQ (reference sequence). The chain's CDR3 is CASTNLAGGPETQYF. CDR3 DNA sequence: TGTGCCAGCACCAACCTAGCGGGAGGACCAGAGACCCAGTACTTC. The whole variable domain, remainder taken from reference TRBV7-9 and TRBJ2-5, is DTGVSQNPRHKITKRGQNVTFRCDPISEHNRLYWYRQTLGQGPEFLTYFQNEAQLEKSRLLSDRFSAERPKGSFSTLEIQRTEQGDSAMYLCASTNLAGGPETQYFGPGTRLLVL.

The chain carries TRBV28 and TRBJ2-2, with 9 bases fitting TRBD2. The CDR3 is 16 amino acids. The trim removed 2 bases at V and 3 bases at J, leaving 4 bases unmatched. In germline, CDR1 is MDHEN, CDR2 SYDVKM. CDR3 amino acids: CASSLSVAGDTGELFF. The CDR3 region has the DNA TGTGCCAGCAGTTTAAGCGTAGCGGGAGACACCGGGGAGCTGTTTTTT.